Detailed here is one T cell receptor (beta chain). What it binds is unknown. The entry originates in a study of T cell responses to AZD1222 COVID-19 vaccine. Measured with immunoSEQ multiplex PCR; TCRdb has only the in-frame clones, and not every one. Of 110,000 or so clones in the sample, 75% to 95% are singletons; the top ten hold just over 4%. CDR1 is SGDLS and CDR2 is YYNGEE in the germline V gene. The J segment lost 6 bases and the V segment lost 4 bases, leaving 10 bases of the junction unmatched. The CDR3 is 16 residues long. Findings and caveats of the study: Only a handful of AZD1222 recipients tested seropositive at baseline. Spike was spanned by vaccine-associated CD4 TCRs, which were dominant at 160-218 and 743-854. Clonal diversity may have been underestimated, and the donors were mostly white British, with more females than males.

This TCR was recovered from an adult who received the MenACWY meningococcal vaccine as a control. The chain recombines TRBV9 with TRBJ2-2, with 9 bases lining up with TRBD1. Sequenced material: peripheral blood, taken 28 days after the second dose of the MenACWY control vaccine. The CDR3 DNA reads as TGTGCCAGCAGCACACTACAGGGGGCTCCCGCCGGGGAGCTGTTTTTT. It translates to CASSTLQGAPAGELFF.